The rows below give T cell receptor beta chains drawn from one sample of a study of T cell responses to AZD1222 COVID-19 vaccine. Profiling relied on immunoSEQ multiplex PCR, and the TCRdb table lists in-frame clones only, not all of them. The table shows fewer than 200,000 clones, with 80% to 95% occurring only once. This specimen consisted of peripheral blood, obtained on day 0 of AZD1222 vaccination. These TCRs come from an adult in good health. Both conserved end residues are part of each CDR3. A D gene is named only where the DNA matches it firmly. Size values are once, few and many counts, or a class for expanded clones, and some rows have none.

cdr3_aa cdr3_nt d_call j_call v_call clone_size
CASSKWRRIYEQYF TGTGCCAGCAGCAAATGGCGAAGGATTTACGAGCAGTACTTC NA TRBJ2-7 TRBV21-1 NA
CASKMTDVGQPQHF TGTGCCAGCAAAATGACGGACGTAGGACAGCCCCAGCATTTT NA TRBJ1-5 TRBV2 NA
CASSPTGQWIYEQYF TGTGCCAGCTCACCAACTGGACAGTGGATCTACGAGCAGTACTTC NA TRBJ2-7 TRBV18 NA
CASSVDDNQPQHF TGTGCCAGCAGCGTAGATGATAATCAGCCCCAGCATTTT NA TRBJ1-5 TRBV9 NA
CASSPGTDYEQYF TGTGCCAGCTCACCAGGGACAGATTACGAGCAGTACTTC TRBD1 TRBJ2-7 TRBV18 NA
CASSRDRDSYNSPLHF TGTGCCAGCAGCCGGGACCGAGACTCCTATAATTCACCCCTCCACTTT NA TRBJ1-6 TRBV7-9 NA
CASSQKAPGGASSSYNSPLHF TGCGCCAGCAGCCAAAAAGCCCCCGGAGGGGCCTCCAGCTCCTATAATTCACCCCTCCACTTT NA TRBJ1-6 TRBV4-1 NA
CASSPTPQGRYGYTF TGTGCCAGCAGTCCTACCCCACAGGGTAGGTATGGCTACACCTTC NA TRBJ1-2 TRBV28 NA
CASSDRDRGRAFF TGTGCCAGCAGTGATCGGGACAGGGGGCGAGCTTTCTTT TRBD1 TRBJ1-1 TRBV6-1 NA
CASSLEASGGYREQFF TGTGCCAGCAGCTTAGAGGCTAGCGGGGGGTATAGGGAGCAGTTCTTC TRBD2 TRBJ2-1 TRBV7-8 NA
CASSAPGTAYGYTF TGCGCCAGCAGTGCACCCGGGACAGCCTATGGCTACACCTTC TRBD1 TRBJ1-2 TRBV4-1 NA
CASSTRGRTNYGYTF TGTGCCAGTAGTACCAGGGGCCGTACTAACTATGGCTACACCTTC NA TRBJ1-2 TRBV19 NA
CASSLQTGGRDTEAFF TGCGCCAGCAGCCTTCAGACAGGGGGCAGAGACACTGAAGCTTTCTTT TRBD1 TRBJ1-1 TRBV5-1 once
CAISDFGPSEQYF TGTGCCATCAGTGACTTTGGGCCCTCCGAGCAGTACTTC NA TRBJ2-7 TRBV10-3 NA
CASRRTGNTEAFF TGTGCCAGCAGGCGGACAGGTAACACTGAAGCTTTCTTT TRBD1 TRBJ1-1 TRBV11-2 NA
CASSRDRALLSLHF TGTGCCAGCAGCCGCGACAGGGCCCTACTGTCCCTCCACTTT TRBD1 TRBJ1-6 TRBV6-5 NA
CASSIQGYEKLFF TGTGCCAGCAGCATTCAGGGTTACGAAAAACTGTTTTTT NA TRBJ1-4 TRBV3-1/TRBV3-2 NA
CASSLWIPTGRGEQYF TGTGCCAGCAGCTTATGGATTCCGACAGGAAGGGGGGAGCAGTACTTC NA TRBJ2-7 TRBV7-9 NA
CASSDPTGNYGYTF TGTGCCAGCAGTGACCCGACAGGGAACTATGGCTACACCTTC TRBD1 TRBJ1-2 TRBV6-4 NA
CASQALGAKNIQYF TGTGCCAGCCAGGCTCTGGGGGCCAAAAACATTCAGTACTTC NA TRBJ2-4 TRBV27 NA
CASSPQPPGNQPQHF TGTGCCAGTAGTCCCCAGCCCCCGGGCAATCAGCCCCAGCATTTT NA TRBJ1-5 TRBV19 NA
CASSQEGSGYGYTF TGCGCCAGCAGCCAAGAGGGTTCAGGCTATGGCTACACCTTC NA TRBJ1-2 TRBV4-1 NA
CASSPIGVRGFTEAFF TGTGCCAGCAGCCCTATTGGGGTCAGGGGGTTTACTGAAGCTTTCTTT TRBD1 TRBJ1-1 TRBV4-2 NA
CASSLTGQGYGYTF TGTGCCAGCAGCTTGACAGGGCAGGGCTATGGCTACACCTTC TRBD1 TRBJ1-2 TRBV2 NA
CASSLGIAGLGNEQFF TGCGCCAGCAGCTTGGGAATAGCGGGATTGGGGAATGAGCAGTTCTTC TRBD2 TRBJ2-1 TRBV5-1 once
CASSQVYRWQETQYF TGTGCCAGCAGCCAGGTTTACAGGTGGCAAGAGACCCAGTACTTC NA TRBJ2-5 TRBV3-1/TRBV3-2 once
CASSPASGGDLFF TGTGCCAGCTCACCGGCCTCAGGGGGGGACCTGTTTTTT TRBD1 TRBJ1-4 TRBV18 NA
CASSRVRGDTYNEQFF TGTGCCAGCAGCCGCGTTCGGGGGGACACTTACAATGAGCAGTTCTTC NA TRBJ2-1 TRBV7-2 NA
CATSGDPGQGASGYTF TGTGCCACCAGTGGAGACCCGGGACAGGGGGCTAGTGGCTACACCTTC TRBD1 TRBJ1-2 TRBV24-1 NA
CASKRGVQTDTQYF TGTGCCAGCAAACGGGGGGTGCAGACAGATACGCAGTATTTT TRBD2 TRBJ2-3 TRBV6-5 NA
CASSFLLSSGSRSGEQFF TGTGCCAGCAGCTTCTTACTGTCTAGCGGGAGCCGGTCTGGTGAGCAGTTCTTC TRBD2 TRBJ2-1 TRBV5-4 NA
CASSSQGSPFYEQYF TGTGCCAGCAGTTCACAGGGGTCCCCGTTCTACGAGCAGTACTTC TRBD1 TRBJ2-7 TRBV5-5 few
CASSSGAWDIYGYTF TGTGCCAGCAGCTCCGGAGCCTGGGACATCTATGGCTACACCTTC NA TRBJ1-2 TRBV7-6 NA
CASSIGQGNTGELFF TGCGCCAGCAGCATTGGACAGGGTAACACCGGGGAGCTGTTTTTT TRBD1 TRBJ2-2 TRBV5-1 NA
CASSPGGASYEQYF TGTGCCAGCAGCCCAGGGGGTGCATCCTACGAGCAGTACTTC TRBD1 TRBJ2-7 TRBV9 NA
CASSQSQHNYGYTF TGTGCCAGCTCCCAGTCTCAGCATAACTATGGCTACACCTTC NA TRBJ1-2 TRBV18 NA
CASRRGGGNYYGYTF TGTGCCAGCAGACGGGGCGGGGGGAACTACTATGGCTACACCTTC NA TRBJ1-2 TRBV3-1/TRBV3-2 NA
CASSTYRGREGPHGYTF TGTGCCAGTAGTACCTACAGGGGGCGTGAAGGCCCCCATGGCTACACCTTC TRBD1 TRBJ1-2 TRBV19 few
CASSKTPEQYF TGCGCCAGCAGCAAGACTCCTGAGCAGTACTTC NA TRBJ2-7 TRBV5-1 NA
CASSQVRATDYGYTF TGTGCCAGCAGCCAAGTCAGGGCGACCGACTATGGCTACACCTTC NA TRBJ1-2 TRBV3-1/TRBV3-2 NA
CASSKALAGATGELFF TGTGCCAGCAGCAAAGCACTAGCGGGGGCCACCGGGGAGCTGTTTTTT NA TRBJ2-2 TRBV21-1 NA